This paragraph covers one TCR beta chain sequence. The antigen is undetermined. Produced via immunoSEQ multiplex PCR; TCRdb's table is partial and in-frame only. The table lists 75,000 to 80,000 clones, under 95% of them singletons. Germline-derived CDR1 and CDR2 are KGHSH and LQKENI. Trimming cost V 3 bases and J 0 bases, with 5 bases left between them. This CDR3 is built from 14 residues. These data belong to a study of brain T cells in children with intractable seizures. Whole-study findings and limits: Absence of clones before surgery may stem from lower sequencing depth.

Pre-surgery treatment included at least one anti-epileptic drug. J is TRBJ2-2 and V is TRBV18; no reliable D call. The TCR sequence derives from a boy younger than two with tuberous sclerosis and intractable seizures. The source material was peripheral blood, sampled at surgery. CDR3 nucleotide sequence: TGTGCCAGCTCACCCACAGCGAACACCGGGGAGCTGTTTTTT. It encodes CASSPTANTGELFF. Full variable domain (outside the CDR3, taken from reference TRBV18 and TRBJ2-2): NAGVMQNPRHLVRRRGQEARLRCSPMKGHSHVYWYRQLPEEGLKFMVYLQKENIIDESGMPKERFSAEFPKEGPSILRIQQVVRGDSAAYFCASSPTANTGELFFGEGSRLTVL.